This T cell receptor beta chain was captured by sequencing in a study of shared clonotypes between healthy human individuals. Notes on the study in general: Sharing across four donors was highest in naive CD4 (around 5%) and lowest in memory CD8 (0.4%). Since donors were few, the genetic and exposure-history diversity represented was limited.

As concerns this clone: What it recognizes is unknown.

Genomic DNA from each subset was divided evenly over several immunoSEQ plates. Authors' processing steps: Filtering of immunoSEQ junctional sequences could not match full-length read filtering. Only in-frame clones appear in the TCRdb table, and some are missing; sequencing was by immunoSEQ multiplex PCR. The DNA gave D and trimming, while V, J and clone size come from that table. The sample has about 580,000 clones; more than 95% are singletons. Terminally differentiated effector memory CD45RA+ cells were excluded by CCR7 positive selection of CD45RO-negative cells. With 0 bases removed from V and 0 bases from J, the gap between germline ends came to 13 bases. CDR1 and CDR2 from the germline V gene are SQVTM and ANQGSEA. CDR3 length equals 16 residues.

The sample consisted of naive CD8+ T cells sorted from blood. This receptor was taken from a man between 25 and 39 years old in good health. The J gene is TRBJ2-3, the V gene TRBV29-1, with D hard to call. Here the CDR3 reads CSVEDWKGPSTDTQYF. The CDR3 DNA reads as TGCAGCGTTGAAGATTGGAAGGGCCCTAGCACAGATACGCAGTATTTT.